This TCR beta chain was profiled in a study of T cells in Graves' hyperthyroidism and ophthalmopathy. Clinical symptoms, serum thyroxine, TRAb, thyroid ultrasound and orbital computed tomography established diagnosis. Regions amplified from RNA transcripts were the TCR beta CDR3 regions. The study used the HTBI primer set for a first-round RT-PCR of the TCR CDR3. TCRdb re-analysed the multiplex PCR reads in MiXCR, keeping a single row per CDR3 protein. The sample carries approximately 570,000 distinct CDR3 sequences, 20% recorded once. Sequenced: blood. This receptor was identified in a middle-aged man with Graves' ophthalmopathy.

This CDR3 reads CASTTPNGFYNEQFF. CDR3 in DNA: TGTGCCAGCACCACCCCCAACGGGTTTTACAATGAGCAGTTCTTC. The genes are TRBV6-1 and TRBJ2-1; D is uncertain. Germline CDR1 and CDR2: MNHNS and SASEGT. This CDR3 is 15 amino acids long. Trimming stripped 7 bases from V and 4 bases from J, with 17 bases between.